This entry features one T cell receptor (beta chain) sequence. Relative to the germline gene, one junction end is altered; a read error may explain this. The data are from a study of T cells in Graves' hyperthyroidism and ophthalmopathy. Exclusion of a patient resulted from uncontrolled infection, other autoimmune disease, pregnancy or lactation. Diagnostic decisions used clinical symptoms, serum thyroxine and TRAb, thyroid ultrasound and orbital computed tomography. This CDR3 comprises 13 residues. Germline-derived CDR1 and CDR2 are MRHNA and SNTAGT. What was amplified from RNA transcripts were TCR beta CDR3 regions. The HTBI set primed first-round TCR CDR3 RT-PCR. TCRdb used MiXCR to reprocess the multiplex PCR reads, holding one entry per CDR3 protein. The repertoire holds some 620,000 distinct CDR3 sequences, with roughly 17% as singletons.

The rearrangement joins TRBV6-4 to TRBJ1-1; D remains ambiguous. Input material: blood. The sequence was collected from a woman in her thirties with Graves' hyperthyroidism. The CDR3 DNA sequence: TGTACCAGCAGTGACGATGGCATGACTGAAGCTTTCTTT. Residues: CTSSDDGMTEAFF.